This T cell receptor (beta chain) was profiled in a study of CD8 T cells in Susac syndrome. Study-wide results and limits: Acknowledgment was made by the study that its TCR sequencing and HLA analysis involved a relatively small number of individuals.

Reverse transcription used roughly 0.45 to 1 ug RNA and random hexamers. Amplification of TCR beta CDR3 was carried out by immunoSEQ multiplex PCR, which covered 54 Vbeta and 13 Jbeta segments. TCRdb reprocessed the immunoSEQ multiplex PCR reads with MiXCR, giving one entry per CDR3 protein. The sample carries 150,000 to 190,000 distinct CDR3 sequences, 85% to 95% recorded once. A word on this clonotype: The antigen is unknown.

Germline values: CDR1 PRHDT, CDR2 FYEKMQ (reference sequence). The V gene end was trimmed by 3 bases and the J gene end by 9 bases; junction bases not matched to a gene: 2. The CDR3 runs 12 residues. The study sequenced TCR beta in blood CD8+ and CD4+ T cells. FACS enriched CD8+ TEMRA cells, while bulk CD8+ and CD4+ were negatively isolated. The rearrangement uses TRBV13 and TRBJ2-3, with 8 bases matching TRBD2. The sequence was collected from a human donor with multiple sclerosis. Material: CD8+ T cells from PBMCs. The CDR3 DNA reads as TGTGCCAGCAGCTTCCAGCGGGGGACGCAGTATTTT. Residues: CASSFQRGTQYF.